This entry features one T cell receptor beta chain sequence. Its specificity is unknown. Data came from immunoSEQ multiplex PCR; TCRdb stores just in-frame clones and leaves some out. The sample carries 200,000 to 250,000 clones, roughly 91% recorded once. The data derive from a study of cytomegalovirus exposure and HLA in healthy donors. Study summary: The approximately 110 validation repertoires used a platform that matched the one used for the roughly 650 first-cohort repertoires, as a later analysis reported. Findings and caveats of the study: The study flagged 150 to 200 TCR beta chains as cytomegalovirus-associated. Reportedly, cytomegalovirus status was diagnosed with high sensitivity and specificity. Within the approximately 130 validation repertoires, first-cohort TCR clusters tended to co-occur, according to a later analysis.

This TCR derives from a woman aged 18 to 35 in good health and CMV-seropositive. Sequenced sample: PBMCs.

CDR3 DNA: TGTGCCAGCAGCATACCAAGCAGGGCCCCGGTCCATGGCTACACCTTC. Its protein product is CASSIPSRAPVHGYTF. This sequence joins TRBV5-6 and TRBJ1-2, with a tentative D call TRBD1 (5 bases). Trimming took off 4 bases at V and 6 bases at J, with 22 bases between the two ends. Germline CDR1 SGHDT, CDR2 YYEEEE. This CDR3 region has 16 residues.